These 30 T cell receptor beta chains originate from one sample sequenced in a study of blood T cell repertoires in COVID-19 (dated by TCRdb to between 2020 and 2021). Libraries were built with the immunoSEQ multiplex PCR assay. TCRdb carries this immuneACCESS record with in-frame sequences only. Its versions omit some clonotypes, under half of them owing to an unresolved V gene in the studies checked, with the rest unexplained. The sample profile shows just over 150,000 clones; less than 85% of them were found once. The top ten hold approximately 7% of the sample. Sequenced: peripheral blood. All receptors come from a woman aged 40 to 50 with COVID-19, enrolled during active disease.

This clone appeared a few times. The chain employs TRBV19 and TRBJ1-2; a possible D gene is TRBD1 (6 bases). Germline V CDR1 and CDR2: LNHDA, SQIVND (reference sequence). Trimming removed 10 bases at V and 5 bases at J, with 23 bases between. The CDR3 contains 15 residues. The DNA of the CDR3 is TGTGCCACCCGGAGGGGGGGGTCTCTCGGTTATGGCTACACCTTC. It yields the protein CATRRGGSLGYGYTF.

V is TRBV10-2 and J is TRBJ2-2; 9 nucleotides agree with TRBD2. The junction had 7 bases not matched to a gene; V was cut back by 11 bases and J by 3 bases. Germline CDR1 is WSHSY and CDR2 is SAAADI. The CDR3 contains 14 residues. The CDR3 loop reads CAGGLAGDTGELFF. The CDR3 coding sequence is TGCGCCGGGGGACTAGCAGGCGACACCGGGGAGCTGTTTTTT.

The genes are TRBV28 and TRBJ2-3; TRBD2 agrees at 8 bases. The CDR3 is 14 residues long. After removal of 6 bases from V and 4 bases from J, the junction contained 6 bases not matched to a gene. CDR1 is MDHEN, CDR2 SYDVKM, per germline. In DNA, the CDR3 is TGTGCCAGCAGCCCCCGGGGGGGTGCAGATACGCAGTATTTT. As protein: CASSPRGGADTQYF.

V and J are TRBV7-9 and TRBJ1-1, with 9 nucleotides matching TRBD1. Germline CDR1 is SEHNR and CDR2 is FQNEAQ (reference sequence). Trimming took 1 base from V and 4 from J; bases not matched to a gene: 4. The CDR3 is 15 residues long. The CDR3 bases are TGTGCCAGCAGCTTAGGGACAGGGGCGACCACTGAAGCTTTCTTT. Protein product: CASSLGTGATTEAFF.

The chain combines TRBV19 with TRBJ1-1; the match to TRBD1 covers 8 bases. Germline CDR1 LNHDA, CDR2 SQIVND (reference sequence). J was trimmed by 3 bases and V by 6 bases; bases with no gene match: 6. This CDR3 has 14 amino acids. Written as DNA, the CDR3 is TGTGCCAGTAGGCCGGACAGGGTTGACACTGAAGCTTTCTTT. Translating it yields CASRPDRVDTEAFF.

The rearrangement uses TRBV28 and TRBJ1-5; 9 bases are shared with TRBD1. Germline V gene sequence: CDR1 MDHEN, CDR2 SYDVKM. V gave up 7 bases and J gave up 6 bases; unmatched junction bases: 10. The CDR3 length is 15 residues. CDR3 in amino acids: CASITGGRAGQPQHF. For the CDR3, the DNA is TGTGCCAGCATCACAGGGGGCAGGGCCGGTCAGCCCCAGCATTTT.

The chain is built from TRBV7-2 and TRBJ2-4, with D possibly being TRBD2 (6 bases). Germline-derived CDR1 and CDR2 are SGHTA and FQGNSA. This CDR3 has 14 residues. The germline V and J ends were trimmed by 5 bases and 7 bases, with 15 bases remaining between them. The CDR3 bases are TGTGCCAGCAGCCCGGTGGCGGGGAAGAACATTCAGTACTTC. Translating gives CASSPVAGKNIQYF.

Only a few counts were recorded for this clone. The genes are TRBV19 and TRBJ2-1; TRBD1 aligns across 7 bases. The CDR3 has 15 amino acids. Looked up from germline, CDR1 is LNHDA and CDR2 is SQIVND (reference sequence). The trim removed 5 bases at V and 1 base at J, leaving 5 bases unmatched. The CDR3 coding sequence is TGTGCCAGTAGTCTTAAGGGACAGTCCTACAATGAGCAGTTCTTC. Protein product: CASSLKGQSYNEQFF.

The chain employs TRBV9 and TRBJ1-1, with D possibly TRBD1 on 6 matching bases. Trimming pared 5 bases from V and 5 bases from J, leaving 13 bases between. The CDR3 is 13 residues long. Germline assignment: CDR1 SGDLS and CDR2 YYNGEE. The CDR3 sequence: CASRGTGSTEAFF. Here the CDR3 DNA reads TGTGCCAGCAGGGGAACAGGGTCAACTGAAGCTTTCTTT.

The chain combines TRBV3-1 (or the pseudogene TRBV3-2) with TRBJ1-4; 7 bases map to TRBD1. V lost 6 bases, J lost 8 bases, and 9 bases stayed unmatched. This CDR3 spans 14 amino acids. Germline-derived CDR1 and CDR2 are LGHDT and YNNKEL (reference sequence). CDR3 nucleotides: TGTGCCAGCAGTCTCGGGGACAGTCGGGAAAAACTGTTTTTT. Translated: CASSLGDSREKLFF.

The chain couples TRBV6-6 to TRBJ2-1; TRBD2 matches at 9 bases. Germline values: CDR1 MNHNY, CDR2 SVGAGI (reference sequence). Trimming took 7 bases from V and 6 from J; bases not matched to a gene: 13. The CDR3 runs to 16 residues. Written as DNA, the CDR3 is TGTGCCAGCATTGGGATAGGCGGGAGGGCGAGCAATGAGCAGTTCTTC. Amino acid sequence: CASIGIGGRASNEQFF.

The rearrangement uses TRBV28 and TRBJ2-7; TRBD2 aligns across 9 bases. The germline CDR1 and CDR2 sequences are MDHEN and SYDVKM. The CDR3 sequence is 13 residues long. The V and J ends lost 5 bases and 5 bases, in that order; junction bases with no gene match: 4. The CDR3: CASSQREAHEQYF. For the CDR3, the DNA is TGTGCCAGCAGTCAGCGGGAGGCCCACGAGCAGTACTTC.

This clone turned up a few times. The rearrangement uses TRBV29-1 and TRBJ2-2, with TRBD2 identical over 7 bases. The CDR3 totals 14 residues. CDR1 and CDR2 (germline): SQVTM, ANQGSEA. Germline trimming cut 6 bases from V and 5 bases from J; bases unmatched to any gene: 9. The CDR3 DNA follows: TGCAGCGTCCAGGCGGGGGTTGCGACCGGGGAGCTGTTTTTT. Protein: CSVQAGVATGELFF.

The chain recombines TRBV7-9 with TRBJ1-1, with TRBD1 matching 10 bases. Trimming removed 5 bases from V and 6 bases from J; junction bases left unmatched: 6. This CDR3 has 14 amino acids. From germline, CDR1 is SEHNR and CDR2 FQNEAQ (reference sequence). The CDR3 DNA reads as TGTGCCAGCAGCGCGGGGACAGGGGTACCTGAAGCTTTCTTT. Protein product: CASSAGTGVPEAFF.

This clone was found a few times. The chain recombines TRBV27 with TRBJ1-5, with 9 bases fitting TRBD1. The J segment lost 2 bases and the V segment lost 5 bases, leaving 4 bases of the junction unmatched. Germline V CDR1 and CDR2: MNHEY, SMNVEV (reference sequence). The CDR3 runs to 15 residues. The CDR3, as DNA: TGTGCCAGCAGTCTCACAGGGGGCGGCAATCAGCCCCAGCATTTT. It codes for CASSLTGGGNQPQHF.

The CDR3 here is CASREPGNDEQFF. In DNA, the CDR3 is TGTGCCAGCAGAGAACCAGGGAACGATGAGCAGTTCTTC. The chain carries TRBV28 and TRBJ2-1; perhaps TRBD1 as D (5 bases). Between the trimmed V and J ends, which lost 6 bases and 8 bases, there was a span of 14 bases. Germline V gene data show CDR1 as MDHEN and CDR2 as SYDVKM. CDR3 length: 13 amino acids.

This chain connects TRBV14 to TRBJ1-1, with 8 bases matching TRBD1. Per germline, CDR1 SGHDN and CDR2 FVKESK. V was pared by 7 bases and J by 0 bases, with 10 bases of the junction left unmatched. The CDR3 loop spans 16 amino acids. The CDR3, as DNA: TGTGCCAGCACCCGGTGGACAGGGATTATGAACACTGAAGCTTTCTTT. Amino acids: CASTRWTGIMNTEAFF.

This CDR3 is CASSLSLGGTQPQHF. The CDR3 DNA reads as TGTGCCAGCAGTTTAAGTTTGGGGGGTACACAGCCCCAGCATTTT. The rearrangement links TRBV27 to TRBJ1-5, with a possible D match to TRBD1 (5 bases). This CDR3 is 15 amino acids long. Germline V lookup: CDR1 MNHEY, CDR2 SMNVEV (reference sequence). V lost 2 bases, J lost 7 bases, and 15 bases lay in between.

J is TRBJ1-2 and V is TRBV7-2, with TRBD1 matching over 7 bases. Trimming took 4 bases from V and 0 from J; bases not matched to a gene: 8. CDR1 is SGHTA and CDR2 is FQGNSA in the germline V gene. CDR3 size: 16 residues. The CDR3 sequence is CASSWRTGLTNYGYTF. Here the CDR3 DNA reads TGTGCCAGCAGCTGGAGGACAGGACTAACTAACTATGGCTACACCTTC.

The gene calls are TRBV28 and TRBJ2-7, with 8 bases lining up with TRBD2. The V gene's germline CDR1 is MDHEN and CDR2 SYDVKM. Unmatched junction bases numbered 7, after V lost 2 bases and J lost 4 bases. This CDR3 spans 15 amino acids. The chain's CDR3 is CASSLGGGFFYEQYF. The CDR3 coding sequence is TGTGCCAGCAGTTTAGGCGGGGGGTTTTTTTACGAGCAGTACTTC.

The V gene is TRBV3-1 (or the pseudogene TRBV3-2), the J gene TRBJ2-4, with 9 nucleotides matching TRBD2. The V and J ends lost 4 bases and 6 bases, in that order; junction bases with no gene match: 7. There are 15 residues in the CDR3. The germline V gene encodes CDR1 LGHDT and CDR2 YNNKEL (reference sequence). The CDR3 reads CASSLSASGANIQYF. DNA for the CDR3: TGTGCCAGCAGCCTCTCCGCTAGCGGGGCAAACATTCAGTACTTC.

The chain recombines TRBV19 with TRBJ2-7; D is perhaps TRBD2 (5 bases). The CDR3 sequence is 14 residues long. Between the trimmed V and J ends, which lost 2 bases and 5 bases, there was a span of 13 bases. CDR1 is LNHDA, CDR2 SQIVND, per germline (reference sequence). The CDR3 sequence is CASSIFGRKDEQYF. DNA for the CDR3: TGTGCCAGTAGTATATTTGGGAGAAAGGACGAGCAGTACTTC.

The chain recombines TRBV20-1 with TRBJ2-7; D is unclear. Trimming took 0 bases from V and 6 from J, leaving 6 bases between them. Germline V lookup: CDR1 DFQATT, CDR2 SNEGSKA (reference sequence). The CDR3 length is 11 residues. Here the CDR3 reads CSARESGEQYF. In nucleotides, the CDR3 is TGCAGTGCTAGAGAATCCGGCGAGCAGTACTTC.

This clone is a singleton in its sample. The J gene is TRBJ2-7, the V gene TRBV3-1 (or the pseudogene TRBV3-2); D might be TRBD1 (6 bases). The V end was cut by 5 bases, the J end by 2 bases, with 25 bases between. There are 18 residues in the CDR3. From germline, CDR1 is LGHDT and CDR2 YNNKEL (reference sequence). CDR3 loop: CASSKHISRTVSTYEQYV. CDR3 sequence (DNA): TGTGCCAGCAGCAAACATATCTCGAGGACAGTTTCTACCTACGAGCAGTACGTC.

The J gene is TRBJ2-5, the V gene TRBV18, with unresolved D. CDR1 and CDR2 from the germline V gene are KGHSH and LQKENI. Trimming shortened V by 3 bases and J by 4 bases, and 6 bases separated the two germline ends. CDR3 length equals 12 residues. CDR3 in DNA: TGTGCCAGCTCACCGCGCCTAGAGACCCAGTACTTC. Encoded protein: CASSPRLETQYF.

V usage is TRBV6-1 and J usage is TRBJ1-5; D is ambiguous. Germline CDR1 reads MNHNS; CDR2 reads SASEGT. V lost 1 base, J lost 5 bases, and 12 bases lay in between. The CDR3 runs 15 residues. This CDR3 reads CASSEVGQVDQPQHF. The CDR3 DNA sequence: TGTGCCAGCAGTGAAGTGGGTCAGGTGGATCAGCCCCAGCATTTT.

The chain employs TRBV3-1 (or the pseudogene TRBV3-2) and TRBJ1-1; 8 bases map to TRBD1. V gave up 3 bases and J gave up 3 bases; unmatched junction bases: 3. CDR3 length: 14 residues. Germline values: CDR1 LGHDT, CDR2 YNNKEL (reference sequence). The chain's CDR3 is CASSQQGADTEAFF. The CDR3 region has the DNA TGTGCCAGCAGCCAGCAGGGGGCCGACACTGAAGCTTTCTTT.

The chain is built from TRBV2 and TRBJ1-1; D is uncertain. Trimming left V 3 bases short and J 1 base short, with 6 bases between. Germline V gene sequence: CDR1 SNHLY, CDR2 FYNNEI. The length of the CDR3 is 13 residues. The CDR3 nucleotides read TGTGCCAGCAGTGACAGTGGGAACACTGAAGCTTTCTTT. It is translated as CASSDSGNTEAFF.

The chain recombines TRBV5-4 with TRBJ2-3, with D unclear. This CDR3 region has 13 residues. V lost 7 bases, J lost 1 base, and 10 bases lay in between. Germline values: CDR1 SGHNT, CDR2 YYREEE (reference sequence). The CDR3 loop is CASGFSGTDTQYF. The CDR3 nucleotides are TGTGCCAGCGGGTTCAGCGGCACAGATACGCAGTATTTT.

The V call is TRBV10-3, the J call TRBJ2-7; D gene ambiguous. Germline V gene sequence: CDR1 ENHRY, CDR2 SYGVKD. There are 11 residues in the CDR3. V was shortened by 5 bases and J by 0 bases, with 2 bases between the two germline ends. The CDR3 loop reads CAISRSYEQYV. The CDR3 coding sequence is TGTGCCATCAGTCGCTCCTACGAGCAGTACGTC.